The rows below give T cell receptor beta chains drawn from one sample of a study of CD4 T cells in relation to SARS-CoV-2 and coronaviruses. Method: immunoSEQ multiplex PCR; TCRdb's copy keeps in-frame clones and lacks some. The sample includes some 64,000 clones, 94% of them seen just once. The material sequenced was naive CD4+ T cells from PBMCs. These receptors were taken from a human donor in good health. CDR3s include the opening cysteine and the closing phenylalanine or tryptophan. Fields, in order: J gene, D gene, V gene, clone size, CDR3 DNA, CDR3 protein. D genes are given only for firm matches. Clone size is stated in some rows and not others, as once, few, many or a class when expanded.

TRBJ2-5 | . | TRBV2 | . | TGTGCCAGCAGTAGGTATCAGCCCCAAGAGACCCAGTACTTC | CASSRYQPQETQYF
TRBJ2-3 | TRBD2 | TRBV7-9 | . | TGTGCCAGCAGCTCTCGAAGGACTAGCGGCTCCACAGATACGCAGTATTTT | CASSSRRTSGSTDTQYF
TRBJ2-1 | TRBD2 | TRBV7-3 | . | TGTGCCAGCAGCCCCAGAGGACTAGCGGGTTCAGGCTCCTACAATGAGCAGTTCTTC | CASSPRGLAGSGSYNEQFF
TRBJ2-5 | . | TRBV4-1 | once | TGCGCCAGCAGCCAACGGTTTATTAGGGAGACCCAGTACTTC | CASSQRFIRETQYF
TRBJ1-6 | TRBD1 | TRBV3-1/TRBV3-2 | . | TGTGCCAGCAGCCAAGGGGACAGGGGGCTCCTCCACTTT | CASSQGDRGLLHF
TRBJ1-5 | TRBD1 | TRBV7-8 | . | TGTGCCAGCAGCTTAGGGACAGGGGGCCCTCAGCCCCAGCATTTT | CASSLGTGGPQPQHF
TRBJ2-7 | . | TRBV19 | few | TGTGCCAGTAGTATTGAGGGTTCCTACGAGCAGTACTTC | CASSIEGSYEQYF
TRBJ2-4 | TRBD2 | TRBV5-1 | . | TGCGCCAGCAGCCTGGGGGGGAATCAGCAAAACATTCAGTACTTC | CASSLGGNQQNIQYF
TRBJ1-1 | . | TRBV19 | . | TGTGCCAGTAGTAAGCCCCCGAGTGGGGTCATGAACACTGAAGCTTTCTTT | CASSKPPSGVMNTEAFF
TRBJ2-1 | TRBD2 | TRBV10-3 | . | TGTGCCATCAGTAAGGGGACTAGCCATTACAATGAGCAGTTCTTC | CAISKGTSHYNEQFF
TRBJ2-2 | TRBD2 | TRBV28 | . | TGTGCCAGCAGTTTAGCGGGAGGGTTGATGCTGAACACCGGGGAGCTGTTTTTT | CASSLAGGLMLNTGELFF
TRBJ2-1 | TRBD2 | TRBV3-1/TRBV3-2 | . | TGTGCCAGCAGGAACCTAGCGGGAGGCACGATCTCCTACAATGAGCAGTTCTTC | CASRNLAGGTISYNEQFF
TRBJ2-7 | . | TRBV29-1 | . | TGCAGCGTTGGGGACATCGGGGCTACCTACGAGCAGTACTTC | CSVGDIGATYEQYF
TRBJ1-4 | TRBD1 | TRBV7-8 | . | TGTGCCAGCAGCTTAGTGGCAGGGGGCGGGACTAATGAAAAACTGTTTTTT | CASSLVAGGGTNEKLFF
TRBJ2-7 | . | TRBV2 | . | TGTGCCAACACTCAACCTTTGGGGGAGCAGTACTTC | CANTQPLGEQYF
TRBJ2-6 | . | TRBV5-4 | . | TGTGCCAGCGGCACGGTAGGGGCCAACGTCCTGACTTTC | CASGTVGANVLTF
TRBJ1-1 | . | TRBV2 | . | TGTGCCAGCAGTGTGGGCACCTACACTGAAGCTTTCTTT | CASSVGTYTEAFF
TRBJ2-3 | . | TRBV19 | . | TGTGCCAGTAGTGGGTTCCGGGTAATGGGTCCAGACACGCAGTATTTT | CASSGFRVMGPDTQYF
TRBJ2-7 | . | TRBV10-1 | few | TGCGCCAGCAGTGAGTCGGGTGTATCCTACGAGCAGTACTTC | CASSESGVSYEQYF
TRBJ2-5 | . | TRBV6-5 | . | TGTGCCAGCAGTTCCACTAGCCGGGAGACCCAGTACTTC | CASSSTSRETQYF
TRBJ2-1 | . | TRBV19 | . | TGTGCCAGTAGGAGAGCGCAACGCTCCTACAATGAGCAGTTCTTC | CASRRAQRSYNEQFF